This TCR beta chain was sequenced during a study of blood T cell repertoires in COVID-19. Whole-study context: For recovered donors of Cohort 3, there were two negative PCRs, clearance, or symptom resolution. Spain, Italy and the United States supplied samples that represented acute and convalescent COVID-19. PBMCs, B-cell-depleted T cells, or T cells provided the cDNA or gDNA that made up the material.

Recruits, aged about 18 to 90 years, lived in 25 or so US areas. Here immunoSEQ multiplex PCR was the method, and the copy in TCRdb shows in-frame clones only, minus some. Here the sample spans more than 200,000 clones, roughly 87% being singletons. The V and J ends lost 8 bases and 4 bases, in that order; junction bases with no gene match: 11. This CDR3 has 15 amino acids. In germline, CDR1 is MNHEY, CDR2 SMNVEV (reference sequence). The clonotype was recovered from a man younger than 40 in a cohort exposed to, infected with or recovered from COVID-19 (not recorded which). The chain is built from TRBV27 and TRBJ1-5; 7 bases are shared with TRBD1. Sequencing used PBMCs or T cells enriched from blood (not recorded which). The CDR3 bases are TGTGCCAGCCGCCGGGCAGGGGGATATAATCAGCCCCAGCATTTT. This encodes CASRRAGGYNQPQHF.